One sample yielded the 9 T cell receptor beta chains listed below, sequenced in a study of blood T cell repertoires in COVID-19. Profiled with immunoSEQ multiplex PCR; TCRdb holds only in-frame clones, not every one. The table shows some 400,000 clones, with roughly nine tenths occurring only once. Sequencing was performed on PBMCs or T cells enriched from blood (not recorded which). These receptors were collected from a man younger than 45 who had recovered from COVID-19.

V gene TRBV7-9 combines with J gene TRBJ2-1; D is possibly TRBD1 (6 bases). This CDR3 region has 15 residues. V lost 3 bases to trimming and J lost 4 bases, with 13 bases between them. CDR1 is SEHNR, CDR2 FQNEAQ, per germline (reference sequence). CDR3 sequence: CASSFSGHIYNEQFF. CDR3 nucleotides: TGTGCCAGCAGCTTTTCGGGACATATTTACAATGAGCAGTTCTTC.

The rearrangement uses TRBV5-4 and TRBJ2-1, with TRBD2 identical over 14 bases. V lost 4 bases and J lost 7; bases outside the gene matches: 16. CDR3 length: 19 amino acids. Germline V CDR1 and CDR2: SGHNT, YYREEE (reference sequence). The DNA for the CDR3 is TGTGCCAGCAGCCAGGGGATCCCGGGACTAGCGGGAGAGGGAAATGAGCAGTTCTTC. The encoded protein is CASSQGIPGLAGEGNEQFF.

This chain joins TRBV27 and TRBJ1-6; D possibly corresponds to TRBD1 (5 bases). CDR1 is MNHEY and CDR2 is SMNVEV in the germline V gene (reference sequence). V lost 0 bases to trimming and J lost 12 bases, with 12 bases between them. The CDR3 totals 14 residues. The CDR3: CASSLSMGGLPLHF. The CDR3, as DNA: TGTGCCAGCAGTTTATCGATGGGGGGATTACCCCTCCACTTT.

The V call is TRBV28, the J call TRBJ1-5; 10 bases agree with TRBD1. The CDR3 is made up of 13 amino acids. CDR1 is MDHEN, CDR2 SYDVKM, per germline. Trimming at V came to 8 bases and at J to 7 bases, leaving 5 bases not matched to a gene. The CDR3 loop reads CASLRDRGQPQHF. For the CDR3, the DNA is TGTGCCAGCCTCAGGGACAGGGGCCAGCCCCAGCATTTT.

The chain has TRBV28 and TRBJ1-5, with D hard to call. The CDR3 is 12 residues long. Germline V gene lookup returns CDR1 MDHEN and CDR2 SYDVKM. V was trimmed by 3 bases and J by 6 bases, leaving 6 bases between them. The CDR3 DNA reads TGTGCCAGCAGTTTTAAGCCTCAGCCCCAGCATTTT. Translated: CASSFKPQPQHF.

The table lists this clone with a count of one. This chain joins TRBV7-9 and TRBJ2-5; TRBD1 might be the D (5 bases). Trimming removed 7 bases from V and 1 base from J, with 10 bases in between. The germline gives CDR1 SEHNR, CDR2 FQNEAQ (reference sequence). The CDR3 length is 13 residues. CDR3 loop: CASNRQIQETQYF. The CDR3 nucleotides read TGTGCCAGCAACAGACAGATCCAAGAGACCCAGTACTTC.

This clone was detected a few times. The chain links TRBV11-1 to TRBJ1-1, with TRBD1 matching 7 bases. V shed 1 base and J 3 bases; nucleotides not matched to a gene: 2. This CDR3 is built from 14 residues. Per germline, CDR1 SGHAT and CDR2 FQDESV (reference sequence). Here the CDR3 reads CASSLGTGDTEAFF. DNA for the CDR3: TGTGCCAGCAGCTTAGGAACAGGGGACACTGAAGCTTTCTTT.

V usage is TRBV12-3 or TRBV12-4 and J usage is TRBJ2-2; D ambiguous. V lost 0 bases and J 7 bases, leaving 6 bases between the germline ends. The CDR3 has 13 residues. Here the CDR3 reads CASSLARIGELFF. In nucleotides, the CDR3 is TGTGCCAGCAGTTTAGCGCGAATCGGGGAGCTGTTTTTT.

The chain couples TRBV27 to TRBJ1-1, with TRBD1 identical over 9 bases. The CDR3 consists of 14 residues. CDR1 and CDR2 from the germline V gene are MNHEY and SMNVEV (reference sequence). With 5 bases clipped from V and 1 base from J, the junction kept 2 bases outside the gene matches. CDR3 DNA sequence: TGTGCCAGCAGTGCGGGACAGGGGAACACTGAAGCTTTCTTT. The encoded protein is CASSAGQGNTEAFF.